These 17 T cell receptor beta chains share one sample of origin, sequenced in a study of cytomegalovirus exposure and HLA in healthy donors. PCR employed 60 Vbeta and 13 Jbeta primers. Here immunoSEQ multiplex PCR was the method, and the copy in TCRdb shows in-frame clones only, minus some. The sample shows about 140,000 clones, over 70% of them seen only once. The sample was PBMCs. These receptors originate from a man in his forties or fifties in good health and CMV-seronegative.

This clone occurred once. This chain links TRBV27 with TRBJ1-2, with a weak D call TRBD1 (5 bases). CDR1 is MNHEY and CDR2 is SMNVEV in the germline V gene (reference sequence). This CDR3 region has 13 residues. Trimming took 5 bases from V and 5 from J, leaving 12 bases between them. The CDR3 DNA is TGTGCCAGCAGTCGGACAAGAGAATATGGCTACACCTTC. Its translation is CASSRTREYGYTF.

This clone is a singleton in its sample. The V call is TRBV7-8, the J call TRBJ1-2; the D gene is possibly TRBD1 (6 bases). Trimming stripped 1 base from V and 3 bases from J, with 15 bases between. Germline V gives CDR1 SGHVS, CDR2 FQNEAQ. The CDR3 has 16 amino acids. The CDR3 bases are TGTGCCAGCAGCTTAGGGTCCCGGCCAGGGGACTATGGCTACACCTTC. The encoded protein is CASSLGSRPGDYGYTF.

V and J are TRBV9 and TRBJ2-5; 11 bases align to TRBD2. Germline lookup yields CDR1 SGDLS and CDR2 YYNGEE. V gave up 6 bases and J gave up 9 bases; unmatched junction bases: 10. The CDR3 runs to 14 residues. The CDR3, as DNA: TGTGCCAGCACCTTCCGCTTAGCGGGGGGGCCCCAGTACTTC. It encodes CASTFRLAGGPQYF. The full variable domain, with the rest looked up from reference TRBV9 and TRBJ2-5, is DSGVTQTPKHLITATGQRVTLRCSPRSGDLSVYWYQQSLDQGLQFLIQYYNGEERAKGNILERFSAQQFPDLHSELNLSSLELGDSALYFCASTFRLAGGPQYFGPGTRLLVL.

CDR3 in DNA: TGTGCCAGCAGTTCACTTGAAAAACTGTTTTTT. Translating gives CASSSLEKLFF. The chain recombines TRBV6-1 with TRBJ1-4; unclear D gene. From germline, CDR1 is MNHNS and CDR2 SASEGT. CDR3 size: 11 residues. V gave up 5 bases and J gave up 7 bases, with 5 bases separating them.

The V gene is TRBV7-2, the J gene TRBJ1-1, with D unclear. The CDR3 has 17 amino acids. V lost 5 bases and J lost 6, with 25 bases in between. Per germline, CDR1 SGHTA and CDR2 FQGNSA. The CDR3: CASSLLARRNAGPEAFF. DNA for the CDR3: TGTGCCAGCAGCCTACTAGCGAGAAGGAACGCAGGCCCTGAAGCTTTCTTT.

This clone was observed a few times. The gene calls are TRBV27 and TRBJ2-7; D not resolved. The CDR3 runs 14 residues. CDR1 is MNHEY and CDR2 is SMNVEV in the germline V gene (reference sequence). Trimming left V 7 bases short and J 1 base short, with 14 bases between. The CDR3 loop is CASTSYLGSYEQYF. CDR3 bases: TGTGCCAGCACCAGCTACCTAGGATCCTACGAGCAGTACTTC.

The CDR3 loop reads CASSTGLKETQYF. The DNA for the CDR3 is TGTGCCAGCAGCACAGGGTTGAAAGAGACCCAGTACTTC. This chain uses TRBV9 with TRBJ2-5; possible D gene TRBD1, 6 bases. The CDR3 has 13 amino acids. Trimming took 4 bases from V and 3 from J, leaving 10 bases between them. CDR1 and CDR2 (germline): SGDLS, YYNGEE.

The CDR3 DNA sequence: TGTGCCAGCAGCTTAGACAGGGTACAAGAGACCCAGTACTTC. Encoded protein: CASSLDRVQETQYF. The chain employs TRBV7-9 and TRBJ2-5, with a tentative D call TRBD1 (6 bases). From germline, CDR1 is SEHNR and CDR2 FQNEAQ (reference sequence). Trimming removed 1 base at V and 2 bases at J, with 8 bases between. The CDR3 has 14 residues.

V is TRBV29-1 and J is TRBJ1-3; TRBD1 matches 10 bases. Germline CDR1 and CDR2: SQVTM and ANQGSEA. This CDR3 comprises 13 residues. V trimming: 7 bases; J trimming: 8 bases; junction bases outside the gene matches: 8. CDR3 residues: CSGGQGLSDTIYF. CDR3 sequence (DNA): TGCAGCGGGGGACAGGGGCTTTCGGACACCATATATTTT.

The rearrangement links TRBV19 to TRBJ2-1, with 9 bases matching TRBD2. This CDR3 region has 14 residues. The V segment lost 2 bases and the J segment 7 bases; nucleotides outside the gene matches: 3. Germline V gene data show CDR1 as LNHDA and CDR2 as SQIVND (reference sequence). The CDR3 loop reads CASSIFGLANEQFF. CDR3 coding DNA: TGTGCCAGTAGTATATTTGGACTAGCGAATGAGCAGTTCTTC.

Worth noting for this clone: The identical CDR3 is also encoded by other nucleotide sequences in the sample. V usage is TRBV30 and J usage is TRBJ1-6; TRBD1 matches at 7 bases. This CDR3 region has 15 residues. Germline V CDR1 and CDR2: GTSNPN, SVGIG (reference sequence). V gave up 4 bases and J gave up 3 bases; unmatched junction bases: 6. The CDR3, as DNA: TGTGCCTGGACCTGGGACAGCAACTATAATTCACCCCTCCACTTT. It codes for CAWTWDSNYNSPLHF.

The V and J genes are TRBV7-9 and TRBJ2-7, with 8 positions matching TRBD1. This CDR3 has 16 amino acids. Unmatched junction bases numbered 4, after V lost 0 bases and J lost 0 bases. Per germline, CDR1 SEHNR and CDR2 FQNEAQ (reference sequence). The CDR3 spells CASSLAQGGGSYEQYF. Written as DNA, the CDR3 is TGTGCCAGCAGCTTAGCACAGGGGGGTGGCTCCTACGAGCAGTACTTC.

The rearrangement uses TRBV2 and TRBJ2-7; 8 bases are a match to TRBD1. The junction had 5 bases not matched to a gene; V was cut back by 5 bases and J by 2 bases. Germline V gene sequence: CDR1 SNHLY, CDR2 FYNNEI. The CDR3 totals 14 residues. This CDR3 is CASSTSTGAYEQYF. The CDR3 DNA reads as TGTGCCAGCAGTACCTCGACAGGGGCCTACGAGCAGTACTTC.

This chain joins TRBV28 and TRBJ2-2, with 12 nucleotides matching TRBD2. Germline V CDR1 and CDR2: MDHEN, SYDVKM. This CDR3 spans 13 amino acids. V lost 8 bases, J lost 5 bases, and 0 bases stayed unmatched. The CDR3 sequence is CASGTSGTGELFF. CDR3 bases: TGTGCCAGCGGGACTAGCGGGACCGGGGAGCTGTTTTTT.

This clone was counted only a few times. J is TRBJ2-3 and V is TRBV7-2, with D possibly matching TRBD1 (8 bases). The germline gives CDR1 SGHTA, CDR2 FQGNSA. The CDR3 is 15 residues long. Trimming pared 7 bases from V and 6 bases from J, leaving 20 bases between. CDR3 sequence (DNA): TGTGCCAGCACCCCAGGGGGCGGGGGTAGGGATACGCAGTATTTT. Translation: CASTPGGGGRDTQYF.

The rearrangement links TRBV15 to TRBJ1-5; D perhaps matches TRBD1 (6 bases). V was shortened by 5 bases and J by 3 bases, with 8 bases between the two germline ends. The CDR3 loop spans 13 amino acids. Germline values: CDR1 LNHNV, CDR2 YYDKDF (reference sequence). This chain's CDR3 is CATSQGLNQPQHF. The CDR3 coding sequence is TGTGCCACCAGCCAGGGGCTCAATCAGCCCCAGCATTTT.

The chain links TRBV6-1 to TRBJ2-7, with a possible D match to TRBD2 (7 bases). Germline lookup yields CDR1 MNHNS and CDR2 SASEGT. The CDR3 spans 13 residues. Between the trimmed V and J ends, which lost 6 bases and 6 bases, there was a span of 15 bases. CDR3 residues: CASRSGGPGEQYF. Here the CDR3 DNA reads TGTGCCAGCAGATCCGGGGGGCCGGGCGAGCAGTACTTC.